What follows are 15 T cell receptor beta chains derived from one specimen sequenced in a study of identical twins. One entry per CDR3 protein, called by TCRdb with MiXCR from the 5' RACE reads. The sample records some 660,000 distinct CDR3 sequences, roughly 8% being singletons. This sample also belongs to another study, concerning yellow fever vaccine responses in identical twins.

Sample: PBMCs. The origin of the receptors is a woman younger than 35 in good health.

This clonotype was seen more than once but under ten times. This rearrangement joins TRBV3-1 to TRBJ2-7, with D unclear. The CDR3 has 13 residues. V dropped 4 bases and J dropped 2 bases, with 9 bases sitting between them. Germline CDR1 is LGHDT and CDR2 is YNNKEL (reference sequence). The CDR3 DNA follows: TGTGCCAGCAGCCCCGAGCTAACCTACGAGCAGTACTTC. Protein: CASSPELTYEQYF.

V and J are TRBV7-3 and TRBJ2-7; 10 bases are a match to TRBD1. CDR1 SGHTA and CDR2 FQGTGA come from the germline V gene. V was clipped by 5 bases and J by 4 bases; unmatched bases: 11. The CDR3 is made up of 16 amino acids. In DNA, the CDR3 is TGTGCCAGCAGCCGAGACGGGGACAGGGGCCTATACGAGCAGTACTTC. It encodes CASSRDGDRGLYEQYF.

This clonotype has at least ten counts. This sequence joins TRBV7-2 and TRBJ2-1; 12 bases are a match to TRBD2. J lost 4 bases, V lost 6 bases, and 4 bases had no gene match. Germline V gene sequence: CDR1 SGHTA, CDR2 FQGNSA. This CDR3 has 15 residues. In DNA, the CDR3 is TGTGCCAGCAGACCTAGCGGGGGGGCGTACAATGAGCAGTTCTTC. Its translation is CASRPSGGAYNEQFF.

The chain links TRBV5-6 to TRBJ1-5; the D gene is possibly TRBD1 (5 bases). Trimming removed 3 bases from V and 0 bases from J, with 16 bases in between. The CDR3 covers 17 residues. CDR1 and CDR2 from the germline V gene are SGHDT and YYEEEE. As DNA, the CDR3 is TGTGCCAGCAGCTCACGGGACCGTCGATATAGCAATCAGCCCCAGCATTTT. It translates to CASSSRDRRYSNQPQHF.

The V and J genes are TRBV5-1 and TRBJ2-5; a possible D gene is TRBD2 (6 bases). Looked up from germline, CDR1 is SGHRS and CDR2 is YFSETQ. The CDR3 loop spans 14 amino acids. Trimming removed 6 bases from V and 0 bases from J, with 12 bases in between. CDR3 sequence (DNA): TGCGCCAGCAATTCACGGGACTACCAAGAGACCCAGTACTTC. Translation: CASNSRDYQETQYF.

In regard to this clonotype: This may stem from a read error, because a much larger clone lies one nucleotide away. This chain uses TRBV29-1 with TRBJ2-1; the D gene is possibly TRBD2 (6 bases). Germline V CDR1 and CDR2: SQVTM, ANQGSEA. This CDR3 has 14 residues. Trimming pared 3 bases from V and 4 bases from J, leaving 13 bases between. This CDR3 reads CSVDRAAGYNEQFF. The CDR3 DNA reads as TGCAGCGTTGATCGGGCCGCGGGATACAATGAGCAGTTCTTC.

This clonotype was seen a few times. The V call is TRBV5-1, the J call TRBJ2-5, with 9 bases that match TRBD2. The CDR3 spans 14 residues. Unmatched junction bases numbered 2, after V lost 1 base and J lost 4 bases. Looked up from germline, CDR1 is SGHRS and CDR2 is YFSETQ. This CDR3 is CASSLTSGSETQYF. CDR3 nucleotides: TGCGCCAGCAGCTTGACTAGCGGGTCAGAGACCCAGTACTTC.

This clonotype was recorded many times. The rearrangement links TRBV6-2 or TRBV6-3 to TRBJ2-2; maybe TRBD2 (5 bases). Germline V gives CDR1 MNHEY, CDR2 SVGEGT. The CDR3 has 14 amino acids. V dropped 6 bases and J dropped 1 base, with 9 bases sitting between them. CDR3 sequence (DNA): TGTGCCAGCAGCTATAGCGAGAACACCGGGGAGCTGTTTTTT. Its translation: CASSYSENTGELFF.

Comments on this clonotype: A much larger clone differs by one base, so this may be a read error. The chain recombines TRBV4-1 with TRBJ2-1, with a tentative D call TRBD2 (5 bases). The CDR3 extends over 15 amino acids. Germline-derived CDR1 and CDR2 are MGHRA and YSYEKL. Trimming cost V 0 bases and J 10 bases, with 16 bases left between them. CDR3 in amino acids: CASSQDRQLKREQFF. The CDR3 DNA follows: TGCGCCAGCAGCCAAGATCGGCAGCTCAAGCGGGAGCAGTTCTTC.

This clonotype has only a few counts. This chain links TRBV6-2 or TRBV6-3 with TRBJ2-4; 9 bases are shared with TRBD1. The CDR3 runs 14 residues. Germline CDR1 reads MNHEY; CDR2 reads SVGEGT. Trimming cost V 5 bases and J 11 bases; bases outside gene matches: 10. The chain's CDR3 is CASSGAGTGLVQYF. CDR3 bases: TGTGCCAGCAGTGGTGCAGGGACAGGGTTGGTTCAGTACTTC.

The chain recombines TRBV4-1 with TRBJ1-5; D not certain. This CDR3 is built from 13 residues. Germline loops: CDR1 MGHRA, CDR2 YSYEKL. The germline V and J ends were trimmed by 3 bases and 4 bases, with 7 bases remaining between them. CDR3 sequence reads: CASSHRLNQPQHF. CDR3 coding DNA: TGCGCCAGCAGCCATCGTCTAAATCAGCCCCAGCATTTT.

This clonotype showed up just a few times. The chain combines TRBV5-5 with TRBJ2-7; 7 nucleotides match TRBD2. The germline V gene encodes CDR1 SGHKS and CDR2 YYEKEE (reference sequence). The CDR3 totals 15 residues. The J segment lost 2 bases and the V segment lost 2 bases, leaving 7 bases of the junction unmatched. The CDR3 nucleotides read TGTGCCAGCAGCTTCGGGACTATTTTCACCTACGAGCAGTACTTC. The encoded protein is CASSFGTIFTYEQYF.

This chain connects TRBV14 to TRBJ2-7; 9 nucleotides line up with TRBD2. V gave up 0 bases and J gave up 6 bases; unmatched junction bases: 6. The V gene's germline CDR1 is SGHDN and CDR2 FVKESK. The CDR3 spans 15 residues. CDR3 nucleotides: TGTGCCAGCAGCCAAGAGTTAGCGGGAGTCTTCGAGCAGTACTTC. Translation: CASSQELAGVFEQYF.

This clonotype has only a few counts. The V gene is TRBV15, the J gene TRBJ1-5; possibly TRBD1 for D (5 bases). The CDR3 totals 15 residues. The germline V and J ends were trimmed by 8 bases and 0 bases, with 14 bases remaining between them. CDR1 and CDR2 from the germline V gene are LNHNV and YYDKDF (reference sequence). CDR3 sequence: CATAAKTASNQPQHF. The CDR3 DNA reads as TGTGCCACCGCGGCGAAGACAGCTAGCAATCAGCCCCAGCATTTT.

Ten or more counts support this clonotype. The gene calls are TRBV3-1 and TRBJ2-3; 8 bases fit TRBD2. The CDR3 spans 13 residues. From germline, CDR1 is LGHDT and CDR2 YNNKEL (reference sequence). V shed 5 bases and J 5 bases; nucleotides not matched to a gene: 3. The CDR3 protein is CASSYSGEDTQYF. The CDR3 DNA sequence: TGTGCCAGCAGCTATAGCGGGGAAGATACGCAGTATTTT.